The sample holds many counts of the clone carrying this TCR beta chain. The record originates from a study of T cells in Graves' hyperthyroidism and ophthalmopathy. The CDR3 extends over 14 amino acids. Trimming removed 8 bases from V and 6 bases from J; junction bases left unmatched: 8. CDR1 SNHLY and CDR2 FYNNEI come from the germline V gene. From RNA transcripts, TCR beta CDR3 regions were amplified. TCR CDR3 regions were first amplified by RT-PCR with HTBI primers. TCRdb called the multiplex PCR reads again in MiXCR, with one record for every CDR3 protein. Of 500,000 to 800,000 distinct CDR3 sequences detected, 40% to 55% appear once; the ten largest clones hold roughly 7.2%.

Source material: peripheral blood or thyroid tissue (not recorded which). This receptor was obtained from an adult man with Graves' disease, either hyperthyroidism or ophthalmopathy (not recorded which). The chain joins TRBV2 to TRBJ1-4, with 8 bases lining up with TRBD1. The CDR3 sequence: CASGSGTGDEKLFF. The CDR3 nucleotides are TGTGCCAGCGGATCCGGGACAGGTGATGAAAAACTGTTTTTT.